Presented here are 11 T cell receptor beta chains from one specimen sequenced in a study of CD8 T cells in ankylosing spondylitis (dated by TCRdb to 2017 to 2019). To prepare the library, 5' RACE was applied. The listed sequencing device is Illumina HiSeq 2500. The public sequencing data were trimmed at Q25 with fastp and processed into clonotypes with MiXCR by TCRdb, which kept only in-frame beta chains. Each CDR3 protein appears once, grouped with its most common genes and DNA. This sample comprises 200,000 or so distinct CDR3 sequences, 10% to 15% of them detected only once. 8% to 13% of the sample rests with the top ten. Specimen: blood, either unsorted or a sorted T cell fraction (not recorded which). The receptors derive from a female donor with ankylosing spondylitis or in good health (not recorded which).

The chain couples TRBV30 to TRBJ2-3; 7 bases align to TRBD1. V shed 5 bases and J 8 bases; nucleotides not matched to a gene: 19. CDR1 and CDR2 from the germline V gene are GTSNPN and SVGIG (reference sequence). The CDR3 covers 16 residues. In nucleotides, the CDR3 is TGTGCCTGGGTAGAGGGGGCATTGCGAAGTCTGTCTACGCAGTATTTT. It translates to CAWVEGALRSLSTQYF.

This clonotype was picked up a small number of times. The CDR3 here is CATSEGSGQGVGEQFF. Written as DNA, the CDR3 is TGTGCCACCAGTGAAGGGAGTGGGCAGGGGGTCGGTGAGCAGTTCTTC. The V and J genes are TRBV24-1 and TRBJ2-1; TRBD1 matches at 7 bases. The CDR3 runs 16 residues. Trimming took 4 bases from V and 9 from J; bases not matched to a gene: 14. Per the germline V gene, CDR1 is KGHDR and CDR2 is SFDVKD.

This clonotype was recorded at least ten times. The chain combines TRBV9 with TRBJ1-3, with D perhaps TRBD1 (6 bases). Trimming shortened V by 1 base and J by 6 bases, and 14 bases separated the two germline ends. This CDR3 is built from 15 residues. Germline values: CDR1 SGDLS, CDR2 YYNGEE. CDR3 protein: CASSVLGGDVNTIYF. CDR3 nucleotide sequence: TGTGCCAGCAGCGTACTGGGGGGCGACGTAAACACCATATATTTT.

This clonotype was seen at least ten times. The rearrangement links TRBV7-2 to TRBJ1-3; no reliable D call. V was clipped by 1 base and J by 4 bases, with 5 bases between them. Germline lookup yields CDR1 SGHTA and CDR2 FQGNSA. The CDR3 runs 13 residues. CDR3 residues: CASSLDLGNTIYF. The CDR3 DNA is TGTGCCAGCAGCTTAGATCTGGGAAACACCATATATTTT.

The rearrangement links TRBV2 to TRBJ2-5; the D is unclear. Germline CDR1 and CDR2: SNHLY and FYNNEI. This CDR3 region has 15 residues. With 0 bases removed from V and 0 bases from J, the gap between germline ends came to 8 bases. As DNA, the CDR3 is TGTGCCAGCAGTGAAGCGCTTCGGGACCAAGAGACCCAGTACTTC. Encoded protein: CASSEALRDQETQYF.

This clonotype showed up many times. The V gene is TRBV12-3 or TRBV12-4, the J gene TRBJ1-1, with 7 bases that match TRBD1. This CDR3 comprises 14 residues. V trimming: 7 bases; J trimming: 1 base; junction bases outside the gene matches: 6. In DNA form, the CDR3 reads TGTGCCAGCACCGGGACAGCCACGAACACTGAAGCTTTCTTT. Its protein is CASTGTATNTEAFF.

This clonotype was found many times. The chain recombines TRBV12-3 or TRBV12-4 with TRBJ1-5; D might be TRBD1 (5 bases). V was clipped by 6 bases and J by 1 base, with 13 bases between them. The CDR3 totals 15 residues. This CDR3 is CASSLITGSNQPQHF. CDR3 DNA: TGTGCCAGCAGCCTCATAACAGGAAGCAATCAGCCCCAGCATTTT.

This clonotype has at least ten counts. CDR3 amino acids: CASSQDRTNTGELFF. The CDR3 DNA is TGTGCCAGCAGCCAAGACAGAACGAACACCGGGGAGCTGTTTTTT. The chain carries TRBV7-6 and TRBJ2-2; a possible D gene is TRBD1 (5 bases). Trimming left V 5 bases short and J 0 bases short, with 10 bases between. CDR1 SGHVS and CDR2 FNYEAQ come from the germline V gene. The CDR3 consists of 15 residues. The variable domain in full, completed from reference TRBV7-6 and TRBJ2-2, reads GAGVSQSPRYKVTKRGQDVALRCDPISGHVSLYWYRQALGQGPEFLTYFNYEAQQDKSGLPNDRFSAERPEGSISTLTIQRTEQRDSAMYRCASSQDRTNTGELFFGEGSRLTVL.

This clonotype was observed a few times. V usage is TRBV6-1 and J usage is TRBJ1-5; D is ambiguous. Trimming took 8 bases from V and 0 from J, leaving 14 bases between them. CDR1 and CDR2 (germline): MNHNS, SASEGT. The CDR3 extends over 15 amino acids. The CDR3 loop reads CASLTMGNSNQPQHF. CDR3 DNA: TGTGCCAGCCTTACGATGGGGAATAGCAATCAGCCCCAGCATTTT.

This clonotype was counted ten times or more. The chain has TRBV7-8 and TRBJ1-5; 9 nucleotides align to TRBD1. Trimming took 0 bases from V and 2 from J; bases not matched to a gene: 2. Germline V gene sequence: CDR1 SGHVS, CDR2 FQNEAQ. The CDR3 is 16 amino acids. The CDR3 coding sequence is TGTGCCAGCAGCTTAGCGGACAGGGGTGGCAATCAGCCCCAGCATTTT. Protein sequence: CASSLADRGGNQPQHF. The complete variable domain, with remaining parts taken from reference TRBV7-8 and TRBJ1-5, reads GAGVSQSPRYKVAKRGQDVALRCDPISGHVSLFWYQQALGQGPEFLTYFQNEAQLDKSGLPSDRFFAERPEGSVSTLKIQRTQQEDSAVYLCASSLADRGGNQPQHFGDGTRLSIL.

There are many counts of this clonotype. The rearrangement links TRBV5-5 to TRBJ1-5; 9 bases line up with TRBD1. The CDR3 is 15 amino acids. V lost 3 bases and J lost 2; bases outside the gene matches: 3. Germline loops: CDR1 SGHKS, CDR2 YYEKEE (reference sequence). This chain's CDR3 is CASSWDRAGNQPQHF. CDR3 in DNA: TGTGCCAGCAGCTGGGACAGGGCAGGCAATCAGCCCCAGCATTTT.